Following are 2 T cell receptor beta chains from one sample sequenced in a study of post-analysis software for immune sequencing data. Study findings and constraints: TRBV5-6, TRBV5-1 and TRBV20-1 were among four or five TRBV segments more frequent in patients than controls.

For these receptors, no antigen is known. cDNA libraries of TCR beta carried unique molecular identifiers. One entry per CDR3 protein results from TCRdb running MiXCR on the PCR reads. The data contain over 700,000 distinct CDR3 sequences, just under 30% of them singletons. Material for sequencing was blood. The receptors shown here come from a girl aged 5-17 years with multiple sclerosis.

The chain couples TRBV6-2 or TRBV6-3 to TRBJ1-1; 7 bases line up with TRBD1. The ends lost 4 bases at V and 7 bases at J; junction bases unmatched: 15. The CDR3 spans 16 residues. Germline V CDR1 and CDR2: MNHEY, SVGEGT. The CDR3 is CASSSPYRDSRIEAFF. For the CDR3, the DNA is TGTGCCAGCAGTTCTCCGTACCGGGACAGTAGAATTGAAGCTTTCTTT.

A single count supports this clonotype. The J gene is TRBJ2-2, the V gene TRBV15, with TRBD1 matching over 12 bases. V dropped 0 bases and J dropped 1; count of bases not matched to a gene: 6. Germline V gene data show CDR1 as LNHNV and CDR2 as YYDKDF (reference sequence). The CDR3 sequence is 19 residues long. The CDR3 is CATSREGDRGRWNTGELFF. CDR3 sequence (DNA): TGTGCCACCAGCAGAGAAGGGGACAGGGGGCGATGGAACACCGGGGAGCTGTTTTTT.